This T cell receptor beta chain was found in a study of blood T cell repertoires in COVID-19. On the study more broadly: PBMCs, B-cell-depleted T cells, or T cells provided the cDNA or gDNA that made up the material.

The CDR3 is 17 amino acids. Germline V gene sequence: CDR1 KGHDR, CDR2 SFDVKD. Trimming took 5 bases from V and 0 from J, leaving 16 bases between them. Under the authors' procedure: Estimated nucleated cell counts came from reference gene primer amplification. Profiled with immunoSEQ multiplex PCR; TCRdb holds only in-frame clones, not every one. From that table come the V and J calls and clone size; the DNA was used to work out D and trimming. The sample holds 120,000 or so clones; 65% to 90% are singletons and the top ten take under 7%. The V and J genes are TRBV24-1 and TRBJ2-1, with D possibly matching TRBD1 (6 bases). The origin of this receptor is a man at least 80 years old with active or convalescent COVID-19. The sample comprised peripheral blood. The chain's CDR3 is CATSVAGQDSSYNEQFF. CDR3 DNA sequence: TGTGCCACCAGTGTAGCCGGCCAGGACAGCTCCTACAATGAGCAGTTCTTC.